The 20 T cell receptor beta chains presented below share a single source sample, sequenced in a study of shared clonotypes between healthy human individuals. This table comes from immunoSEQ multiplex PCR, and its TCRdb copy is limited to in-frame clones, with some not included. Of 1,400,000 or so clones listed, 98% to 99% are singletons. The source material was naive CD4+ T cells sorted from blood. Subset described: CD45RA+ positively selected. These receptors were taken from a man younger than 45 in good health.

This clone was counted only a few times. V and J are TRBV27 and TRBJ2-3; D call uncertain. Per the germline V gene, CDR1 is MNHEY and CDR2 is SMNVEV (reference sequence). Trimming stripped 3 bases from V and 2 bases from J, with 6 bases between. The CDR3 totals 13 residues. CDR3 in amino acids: CASSFLLTDTQYF. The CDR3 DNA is TGTGCCAGCAGTTTCCTCCTCACAGATACGCAGTATTTT.

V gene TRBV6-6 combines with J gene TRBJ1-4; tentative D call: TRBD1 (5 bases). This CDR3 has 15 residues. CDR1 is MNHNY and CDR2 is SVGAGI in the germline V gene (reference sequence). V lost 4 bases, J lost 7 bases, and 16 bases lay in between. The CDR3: CASSSPGGGSEKLFF. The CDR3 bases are TGTGCCAGCAGTTCCCCGGGGGGGGGTAGTGAAAAACTGTTTTTT.

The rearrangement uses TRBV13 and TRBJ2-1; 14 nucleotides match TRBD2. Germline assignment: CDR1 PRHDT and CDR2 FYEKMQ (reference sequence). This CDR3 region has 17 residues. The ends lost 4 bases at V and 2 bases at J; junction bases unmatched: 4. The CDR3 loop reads CASSSTSGRVTYNEQFF. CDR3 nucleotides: TGTGCCAGCAGCTCGACTAGCGGGAGGGTCACCTACAATGAGCAGTTCTTC.

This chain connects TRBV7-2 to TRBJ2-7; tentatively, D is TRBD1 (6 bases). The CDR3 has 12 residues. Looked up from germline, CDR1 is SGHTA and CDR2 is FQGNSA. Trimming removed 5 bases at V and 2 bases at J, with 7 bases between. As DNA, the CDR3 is TGTGCCAGCAGCGGGGACACCTACGAGCAGTACTTC. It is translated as CASSGDTYEQYF. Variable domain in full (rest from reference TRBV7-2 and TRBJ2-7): GAGVSQSPSNKVTEKGKDVELRCDPISGHTALYWYRQSLGQGLEFLIYFQGNSAPDKSGLPSDRFSAERTGGSVSTLTIQRTQQEDSAVYLCASSGDTYEQYFGPGTRLTVT.

The CDR3 DNA follows: TGTGCCAGCTCACCAGGGCTCTACGAGCAGTTCTTC. This translates into CASSPGLYEQFF. V and J are TRBV18 and TRBJ2-1; D ambiguous. CDR3 length: 12 residues. Germline CDR1 KGHSH, CDR2 LQKENI. V was shortened by 2 bases and J by 10 bases, with 9 bases between the two germline ends.

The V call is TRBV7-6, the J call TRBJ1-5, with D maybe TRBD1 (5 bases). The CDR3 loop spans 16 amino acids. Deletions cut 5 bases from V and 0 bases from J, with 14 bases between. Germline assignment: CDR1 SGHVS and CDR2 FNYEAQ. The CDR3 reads CASSGWTITSNQPQHF. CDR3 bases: TGTGCCAGCAGCGGCTGGACAATTACTAGCAATCAGCCCCAGCATTTT.

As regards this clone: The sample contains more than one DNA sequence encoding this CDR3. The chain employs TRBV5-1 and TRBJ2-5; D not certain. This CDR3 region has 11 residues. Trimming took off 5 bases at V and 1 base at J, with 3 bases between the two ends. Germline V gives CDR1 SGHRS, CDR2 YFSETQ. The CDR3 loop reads CASRAQETQYF. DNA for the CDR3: TGCGCCAGCAGAGCCCAAGAGACCCAGTACTTC.

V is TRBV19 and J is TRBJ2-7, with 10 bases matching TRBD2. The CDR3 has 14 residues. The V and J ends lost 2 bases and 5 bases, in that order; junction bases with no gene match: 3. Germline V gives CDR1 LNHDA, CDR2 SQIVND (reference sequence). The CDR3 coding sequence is TGTGCCAGTAGTATAAGCGGGAGGGCCAACGAGCAGTACTTC. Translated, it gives CASSISGRANEQYF.

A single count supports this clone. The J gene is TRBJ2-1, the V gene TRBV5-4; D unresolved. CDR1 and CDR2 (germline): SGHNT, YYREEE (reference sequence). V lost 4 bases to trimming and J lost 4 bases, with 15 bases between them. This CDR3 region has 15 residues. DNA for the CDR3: TGTGCCAGCAGCACCCCGGGCCGGTTTTACAATGAGCAGTTCTTC. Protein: CASSTPGRFYNEQFF.

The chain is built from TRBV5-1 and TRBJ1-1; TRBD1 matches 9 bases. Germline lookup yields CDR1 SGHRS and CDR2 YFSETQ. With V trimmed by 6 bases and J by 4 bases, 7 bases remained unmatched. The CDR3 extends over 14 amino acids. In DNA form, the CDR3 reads TGCGCCAGCACTAGAGGACAGGGGAGCACTGAAGCTTTCTTT. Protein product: CASTRGQGSTEAFF. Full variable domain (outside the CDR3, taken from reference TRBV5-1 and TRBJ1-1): KAGVTQTPRYLIKTRGQQVTLSCSPISGHRSVSWYQQTPGQGLQFLFEYFSETQRNKGNFPGRFSGRQFSNSRSEMNVSTLELGDSALYLCASTRGQGSTEAFFGQGTRLTVV.

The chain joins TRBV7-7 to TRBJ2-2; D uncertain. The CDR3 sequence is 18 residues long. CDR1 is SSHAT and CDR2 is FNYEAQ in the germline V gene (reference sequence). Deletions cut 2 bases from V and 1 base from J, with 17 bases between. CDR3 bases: TGTGCCAGCAGCTTATTCCCCTCTAACCGCCAGAACACCGGGGAGCTGTTTTTT. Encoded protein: CASSLFPSNRQNTGELFF.

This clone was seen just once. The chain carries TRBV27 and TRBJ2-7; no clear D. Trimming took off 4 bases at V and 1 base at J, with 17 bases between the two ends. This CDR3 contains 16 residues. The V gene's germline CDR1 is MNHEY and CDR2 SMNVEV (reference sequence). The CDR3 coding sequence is TGTGCCAGCAGTTCCCCAGCCCTCGCAGGTTCCTACGAGCAGTACTTC. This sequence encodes CASSSPALAGSYEQYF.

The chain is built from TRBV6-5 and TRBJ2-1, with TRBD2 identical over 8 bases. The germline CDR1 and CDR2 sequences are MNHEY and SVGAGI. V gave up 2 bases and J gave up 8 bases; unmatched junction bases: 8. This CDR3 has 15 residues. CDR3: CASSYAGRADDEQFF. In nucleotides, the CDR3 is TGTGCCAGCAGTTACGCCGGGAGGGCCGATGATGAGCAGTTCTTC.

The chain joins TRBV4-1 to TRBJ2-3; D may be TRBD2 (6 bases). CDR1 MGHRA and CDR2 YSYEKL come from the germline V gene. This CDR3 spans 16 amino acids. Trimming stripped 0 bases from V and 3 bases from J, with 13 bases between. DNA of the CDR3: TGCGCCAGCAGCCAAGATGTAGGGAGGAGGACAGATACGCAGTATTTT. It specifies CASSQDVGRRTDTQYF.

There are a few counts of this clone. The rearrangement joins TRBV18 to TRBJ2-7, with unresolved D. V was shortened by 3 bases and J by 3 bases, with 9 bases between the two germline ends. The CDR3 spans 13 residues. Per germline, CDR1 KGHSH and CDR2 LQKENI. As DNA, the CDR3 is TGTGCCAGCTCACCGGGTTGGAACTACGAGCAGTACTTC. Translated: CASSPGWNYEQYF.

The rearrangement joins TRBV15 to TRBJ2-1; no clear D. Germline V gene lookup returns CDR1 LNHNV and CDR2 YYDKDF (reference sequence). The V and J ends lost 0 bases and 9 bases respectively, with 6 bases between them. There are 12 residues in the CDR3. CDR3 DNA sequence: TGTGCCACCAGCAGAGATAACGGTGAGCAGTTCTTC. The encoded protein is CATSRDNGEQFF.

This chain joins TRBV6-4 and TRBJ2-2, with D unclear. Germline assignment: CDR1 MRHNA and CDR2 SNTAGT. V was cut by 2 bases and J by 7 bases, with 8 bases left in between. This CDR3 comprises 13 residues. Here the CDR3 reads CASSDHPGGELFF. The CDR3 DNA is TGTGCCAGCAGTGACCATCCAGGCGGGGAGCTGTTTTTT.

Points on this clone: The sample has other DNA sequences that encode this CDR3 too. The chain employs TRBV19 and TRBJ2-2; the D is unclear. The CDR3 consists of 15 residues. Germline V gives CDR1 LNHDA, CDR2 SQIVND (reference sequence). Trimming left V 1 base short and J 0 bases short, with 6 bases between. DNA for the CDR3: TGTGCCAGTAGTATAGGTCAGGCGAACACCGGGGAGCTGTTTTTT. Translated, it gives CASSIGQANTGELFF.

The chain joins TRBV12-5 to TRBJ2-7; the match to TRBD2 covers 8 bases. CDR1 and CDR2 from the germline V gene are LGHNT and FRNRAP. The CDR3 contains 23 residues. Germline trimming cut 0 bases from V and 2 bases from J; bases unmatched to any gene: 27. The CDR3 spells CASGLVRPVGTKELAEITYEQYF. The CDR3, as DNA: TGTGCTAGTGGTTTGGTCCGGCCCGTGGGGACAAAGGAACTAGCGGAGATTACCTACGAGCAGTACTTC.

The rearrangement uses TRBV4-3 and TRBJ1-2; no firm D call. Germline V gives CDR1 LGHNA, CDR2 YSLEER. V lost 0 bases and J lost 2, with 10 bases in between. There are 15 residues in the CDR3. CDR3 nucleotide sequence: TGCGCCAGCAGCCAAGAGCTTCAGAAGAACTATGGCTACACCTTC. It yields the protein CASSQELQKNYGYTF.